This T cell receptor (beta chain) was retrieved from a study of T cell responses to AZD1222 COVID-19 vaccine. General study results and limits: The donor group comprised mostly white British people and more females; the analysis possibly underestimated clonal diversity. Baseline seropositives among AZD1222 recipients totaled only five to seven. Two AZD1222 administrations were followed by greater Spike-specific TCR breadth and depth.

Germline V gene sequence: CDR1 MNHEY, CDR2 SMNVEV (reference sequence). The ends were cut back, 5 bases at V and 3 bases at J, with 13 bases in the middle. The CDR3 has 14 residues. For this clone: Antigen: not known.

Here immunoSEQ multiplex PCR was the method, and the copy in TCRdb shows in-frame clones only, minus some. In the table there are some 150,000 clones, around nine tenths of which are singletons. The source material was peripheral blood, sampled 28 days after the second AZD1222 dose. This chain uses TRBV27 with TRBJ1-1, with D tentatively TRBD1 (6 bases). The receptor was derived from an adult who received the AZD1222 COVID-19 vaccine. The CDR3 protein is CASSEGGGYTEAFF. CDR3 DNA sequence: TGTGCCAGCAGTGAGGGGGGTGGGTACACTGAAGCTTTCTTT.